This T cell receptor beta chain was documented in a study of cytomegalovirus exposure and HLA in healthy donors. The CDR3 loop spans 13 amino acids. In germline, CDR1 is MNHNS, CDR2 SASEGT. V shed 4 bases and J shed 9 bases, with 15 bases lying between them. The PCR ran on 60 Vbeta and 13 Jbeta primers. In the study's own analysis: An analysis that came later counted some 80 million unique TCR beta chains, approximately 10 million shared. The repertoire was sequenced with immunoSEQ multiplex PCR; TCRdb's copy has only in-frame clones and lacks some. The V and J calls and clone size come from that table; D and trimming were worked out from the DNA. This sample has 150,000 to 200,000 clones, with about 87% found just once.

The receptor was isolated from a woman aged 18-30 years in good health and CMV-seronegative. The sample consisted of PBMCs. The genes are TRBV6-1 and TRBJ1-1; D is uncertain. The CDR3 region has the DNA TGTGCCAGCAGTGTGGCAGGAGGAAGACAAGCTTTCTTT. Protein sequence: CASSVAGGRQAFF.